The sequence of this TCR beta chain was determined in a study of T cell changes during pregnancy in multiple sclerosis (dated by TCRdb to between 2017 and 2020). Background for the entire study: Changes in the T cell repertoire over the course of pregnancy were examined in this study in women with multiple sclerosis.

Libraries came from the immunoSEQ multiplex PCR assay. TCRdb limited this immuneACCESS table to in-frame rearrangements with V and J called. A share of clones is missing; checked studies link under half to unresolved V genes, and the rest is unexplained. For this sample the table gives fewer than 50,000 clones, of which 94% were detected only once. The ten largest clones represent around 8.1% of the sample. The CDR3 starts with the cysteine, ends with the phenylalanine, and has 12 residues. The retained sequence is limited to the CDR3, 36 bases, with the frame set at the first base. Via the germline V gene, CDR1 is MNHNS and CDR2 SASEGT. V and J lose 7 bases and 3 bases, and a span of 8 bases separates them. On this clone: This receptor's antigen is unknown. There are no base qualities to consult, and no much larger clone falls within one base.

Source: CD8+ T cells from peripheral blood mononuclear cells, taken in the third trimester of pregnancy. This clonotype originated in a female donor with multiple sclerosis, enrolled in a pregnancy study. The rearranged chain carries TRBV6-1 and TRBJ2-3; the D gene is not confidently resolved. The nucleotides are TGTGCCAGCATCGGGTATACAGATACGCAGTATTTT. Its protein reads: CASIGYTDTQYF.